The present TCR beta chain was sequenced within a study of OX40 agonist ivuxolimab in advanced cancers. About the research overall: Recorded diagnoses for dose-escalation patients were hepatocellular carcinoma, melanoma, renal cell or head and neck cancer. Overall study findings and caveats: Dosing at 0.1 to 3.0 mg/kg was accompanied by clonal expansion of CD4+ and CD8+ blood T cells by week 6.

This CDR3 has 16 amino acids. Germline V lookup: CDR1 LNHDA, CDR2 SQIVND (reference sequence). Trimming took 7 bases from V and 0 from J, leaving 13 bases between them. Here immunoSEQ multiplex PCR was the method, and the copy in TCRdb shows in-frame clones only, minus some. The profile shows 65,000 to 80,000 clones, approximately 82% of them singletons. For this clone: The antigen remains undetermined.

The rearrangement uses TRBV19 and TRBJ2-6; D possibly corresponds to TRBD1 (6 bases). The TCR sequence derives from an adult with an advanced solid tumor such as melanoma, head and neck, liver or kidney cancer. The specimen was CD4+ or CD8+ T cells sorted from blood, collected in a trial of the OX40 agonist ivuxolimab. The CDR3 loop is CASIVGRGSGANVLTF. CDR3 nucleotide sequence: TGTGCCAGTATAGTAGGCAGGGGCTCTGGGGCCAACGTCCTGACTTTC.